The entry below describes one T cell receptor beta chain. Its antigen is not known. This entry belongs to a study of T cell repertoires in cytomegalovirus infection. Study observations and caveats: CMV-specific HLA-C-restricted TCR beta clonotypes dominated the ex vivo response.

A single record per CDR3 protein comes from TCRdb applying MiXCR to the reads. Found here are around 71,000 distinct CDR3 sequences, more than 20% of them singletons; the top ten hold approximately 68%. CDR1 and CDR2 (germline): SGHVS, FQNEAQ. The CDR3 is 13 amino acids. V lost 2 bases, J lost 1 base, and 5 bases lay in between. This chain links TRBV7-8 with TRBJ1-1; no clear D. The sequencing used CD8+ T cells from cultured PBMCs, collected from culture after CMV antigen stimulation. The receptor was isolated from a human donor in good health (CMV status not recorded). Some clones in this sample may be carry-over from other donors' samples. This CDR3 reads CASSLFANTEAFF. Written as DNA, the CDR3 is TGTGCCAGCAGCTTATTTGCGAACACTGAAGCTTTCTTT.